These 22 T cell receptor beta chains share one sample of origin, sequenced in a study of blood T cell repertoires in COVID-19. Method: immunoSEQ multiplex PCR; TCRdb's copy keeps in-frame clones and lacks some. There are roughly 310,000 clones in the sample; 89% occur only once, and approximately 8.8% lies in the top ten. The sample consisted of PBMCs or T cells enriched from blood (not recorded which). The receptor source for this set is a middle-aged woman who had recovered from COVID-19.

The rearrangement joins TRBV19 to TRBJ2-2; possible D gene TRBD2, 5 bases. Germline CDR1 reads LNHDA; CDR2 reads SQIVND (reference sequence). The CDR3 consists of 15 residues. The V gene lost 5 bases and the J gene lost 4 bases, with 14 bases spanning the gap. The CDR3 reads CASSVGVLFTGELFF. The CDR3 DNA follows: TGTGCCAGTAGTGTCGGGGTTCTATTCACCGGGGAGCTGTTTTTT.

This chain connects TRBV10-1 to TRBJ1-1; D is perhaps TRBD1 (5 bases). Per germline, CDR1 WNHNN and CDR2 SYGVQD (reference sequence). The V end was cut by 4 bases, the J end by 0 bases, with 6 bases between. This CDR3 spans 13 amino acids. Here the CDR3 reads CASSGTLNTEAFF. The CDR3 DNA follows: TGCGCCAGCAGTGGGACACTGAACACTGAAGCTTTCTTT.

The chain carries TRBV6-6 and TRBJ2-7; 9 bases map to TRBD1. Germline-derived CDR1 and CDR2 are MNHNY and SVGAGI (reference sequence). The CDR3 length is 13 residues. After removal of 7 bases from V and 2 bases from J, the junction contained 3 bases not matched to a gene. The CDR3 sequence is CASTGQGPYEQYF. The CDR3 DNA is TGTGCCAGCACTGGACAGGGGCCCTACGAGCAGTACTTC.

This clone was recorded once. This specimen includes other DNA sequences encoding the same CDR3. The chain recombines TRBV18 with TRBJ2-6, with D maybe TRBD1 (6 bases). V lost 1 base and J 2 bases, leaving 6 bases between the germline ends. Germline-derived CDR1 and CDR2 are KGHSH and LQKENI. The CDR3 sequence is 15 residues long. The CDR3 DNA reads TGTGCCAGCTCACCACAGGGGGCTGGGGCCAACGTCCTGACTTTC. It translates to CASSPQGAGANVLTF.

CDR3 DNA: TGTGCCAGCAGCCAGAGGGGGCCCGGGGAGCTGTTTTTT. Encoded protein: CASSQRGPGELFF. The chain combines TRBV3-1 (or the pseudogene TRBV3-2) with TRBJ2-2; TRBD1 matches at 7 bases. Germline values: CDR1 LGHDT, CDR2 YNNKEL (reference sequence). Trimming took 3 bases from V and 6 from J; bases not matched to a gene: 1. The CDR3 covers 13 residues.

The gene calls are TRBV19 and TRBJ2-2; possible D gene TRBD1, 5 bases. This CDR3 spans 15 amino acids. Germline V gene data show CDR1 as LNHDA and CDR2 as SQIVND (reference sequence). Trimming left V 0 bases short and J 6 bases short, with 11 bases between. In DNA, the CDR3 is TGTGCCAGTAGTATAGAGGGGTACAGGCCCGGGGAGCTGTTTTTT. Encoded protein: CASSIEGYRPGELFF.

This clone was seen only once. This chain uses TRBV6-5 with TRBJ2-1; D unresolved. Germline assignment: CDR1 MNHEY and CDR2 SVGAGI. The CDR3 sequence is 16 residues long. V lost 2 bases to trimming and J lost 0 bases, with 11 bases between them. The DNA for the CDR3 is TGTGCCAGCAGTTACGTTCCTAGGAGCTCCTACAATGAGCAGTTCTTC. The encoded protein is CASSYVPRSSYNEQFF.

The chain couples TRBV9 to TRBJ1-1; TRBD1 aligns across 7 bases. The germline CDR1 and CDR2 sequences are SGDLS and YYNGEE. The CDR3 is 13 amino acids. The V and J ends lost 2 bases and 4 bases, in that order; junction bases with no gene match: 2. The CDR3 is CASSVDRVTEAFF. The CDR3 nucleotides read TGTGCCAGCAGCGTTGACAGGGTCACTGAAGCTTTCTTT.

The rearrangement joins TRBV4-1 to TRBJ2-1, with a tentative D call TRBD1 (6 bases). This CDR3 is 17 amino acids long. Germline CDR1 is MGHRA and CDR2 is YSYEKL. Trimming took 4 bases from V and 8 from J, leaving 24 bases between them. The CDR3 protein is CASSPYYGAGEGDEQFF. The DNA of the CDR3 is TGCGCCAGCAGCCCGTACTATGGGGCAGGGGAAGGCGATGAGCAGTTCTTC.

The chain recombines TRBV19 with TRBJ2-7; TRBD2 matches at 7 bases. The CDR3 has 14 residues. Germline V gives CDR1 LNHDA, CDR2 SQIVND (reference sequence). The V gene end was trimmed by 9 bases and the J gene end by 1 base; junction bases not matched to a gene: 9. This CDR3 reads CASARGGWSYEQYF. CDR3 sequence (DNA): TGTGCCAGCGCCCGGGGAGGGTGGTCCTACGAGCAGTACTTC.

This sequence joins TRBV27 and TRBJ1-5; D might be TRBD1 (5 bases). Germline V CDR1 and CDR2: MNHEY, SMNVEV (reference sequence). Trimming cost V 6 bases and J 0 bases, with 12 bases left between them. The CDR3 is 15 residues long. The DNA for the CDR3 is TGTGCCAGCAGGCCCTTCAGGGATAGCAATCAGCCCCAGCATTTT. Its translation: CASRPFRDSNQPQHF.

CDR3: CASSFPAGGQETQYF. In DNA, the CDR3 is TGTGCCAGCAGCTTTCCAGCGGGGGGCCAAGAGACCCAGTACTTC. This sequence joins TRBV7-2 and TRBJ2-5, with 9 nucleotides matching TRBD2. V lost 3 bases and J lost 1; bases outside the gene matches: 3. Germline assignment: CDR1 SGHTA and CDR2 FQGNSA. This CDR3 is 15 amino acids long.

This clone was counted only a few times. The same CDR3 arises from other DNA sequences in this sample as well. This rearrangement joins TRBV7-2 to TRBJ2-7, with TRBD2 identical over 13 bases. V trimming: 5 bases; J trimming: 0 bases; junction bases outside the gene matches: 1. The CDR3 is 15 amino acids. The germline V gene has CDR1 SGHTA and CDR2 FQGNSA. CDR3 bases: TGTGCCAGCAGCCGGACTAGCGGGAGCTCCTACGAGCAGTACTTC. As protein: CASSRTSGSSYEQYF.

This clone was seen once. The chain combines TRBV7-8 with TRBJ2-1, with 16 bases lining up with TRBD2. The V and J ends lost 5 bases and 2 bases, in that order; junction bases with no gene match: 6. The CDR3 is 18 residues long. The germline CDR1 and CDR2 sequences are SGHVS and FQNEAQ. CDR3 in DNA: TGTGCCAGCAGCGCCACCGGGACTAGCGGGAGGGCCTACAATGAGCAGTTCTTC. Translated, it gives CASSATGTSGRAYNEQFF.

The J gene is TRBJ1-1, the V gene TRBV5-6, with TRBD1 identical over 10 bases. Germline loops: CDR1 SGHDT, CDR2 YYEEEE. The CDR3 runs 14 residues. The V segment lost 4 bases and the J segment 3 bases; nucleotides outside the gene matches: 3. CDR3 residues: CASSDRGRYTEAFF. For the CDR3, the DNA is TGTGCCAGCAGCGACAGGGGGCGATACACTGAAGCTTTCTTT.

The gene calls are TRBV4-2 and TRBJ1-2; D may be TRBD1 (6 bases). Germline V gene data show CDR1 as LGHNA and CDR2 as YNFKEQ. This CDR3 contains 15 residues. V lost 0 bases and J lost 8, with 16 bases in between. DNA for the CDR3: TGTGCCAGCAGCCAAGATCGGGCAGGGGTCAGGGGCTACACCTTC. Residues: CASSQDRAGVRGYTF.

This clone has only one observation. Other DNA sequences in the sample encode the same CDR3. The chain uses TRBV12-3 or TRBV12-4 and TRBJ1-2, with D possibly matching TRBD1 (6 bases). This CDR3 spans 13 amino acids. Trimming left V 5 bases short and J 2 bases short, with 9 bases between. CDR3 amino acids: CASSLDRNYGYTF. CDR3 sequence (DNA): TGTGCCAGCAGTCTTGACAGGAACTATGGCTACACCTTC.

This clone appeared a single time. The chain combines TRBV5-1 with TRBJ2-5; D is uncertain. Trimming stripped 4 bases from V and 7 bases from J, with 8 bases between. This CDR3 comprises 11 residues. Germline CDR1 and CDR2: SGHRS and YFSETQ. In DNA form, the CDR3 reads TGCGCCAGCAGCGCCACGGGGACCCAGTACTTC. This translates into CASSATGTQYF.

As for this clone: The sample carries other DNA sequences with the same CDR3. V gene TRBV18 combines with J gene TRBJ2-5, with D possibly being TRBD2 (6 bases). The CDR3 runs 14 residues. The germline V gene has CDR1 KGHSH and CDR2 LQKENI. Trimming stripped 6 bases from V and 1 base from J, with 12 bases between. CDR3 DNA: TGTGCCAGCTCGCTCCGGGACTCCCAAGAGACCCAGTACTTC. This gives the protein CASSLRDSQETQYF.

The J gene is TRBJ2-5, the V gene TRBV11-3; D unclear. The V end lost 0 bases, the J end lost 2 bases, and 7 bases lay between the germline ends. Germline V gene lookup returns CDR1 SGHNT and CDR2 YENEEA. The CDR3 spans 14 residues. The CDR3 DNA reads TGTGCCAGCAGCTTAGAGGGCAGGCAAGAGACCCAGTACTTC. As protein: CASSLEGRQETQYF. The whole variable domain, filled in from reference TRBV11-3 and TRBJ2-5, reads EAGVVQSPRYKIIEKKQPVAFWCNPISGHNTLYWYLQNLGQGPELLIRYENEEAVDDSQLPKDRFSAERLKGVDSTLKIQPAELGDSAVYLCASSLEGRQETQYFGPGTRLLVL.

As for this clone: Other nucleotide sequences from this sample produce the same CDR3. The CDR3 loop reads CSVGGGTYGYTF. The CDR3 bases are TGCAGCGTTGGAGGAGGCACCTATGGCTACACCTTC. V usage is TRBV29-1 and J usage is TRBJ1-2; D remains ambiguous. In germline, CDR1 is SQVTM, CDR2 ANQGSEA. V lost 4 bases and J 4 bases, leaving 10 bases between the germline ends. This CDR3 spans 12 amino acids.

This rearrangement joins TRBV11-3 to TRBJ1-1; D gene ambiguous. CDR3 size: 12 residues. Trimming took 6 bases from V and 11 from J, leaving 16 bases between them. Germline assignment: CDR1 SGHNT and CDR2 YENEEA. This CDR3 is CASSLTLSAAFF. DNA of the CDR3: TGTGCCAGCAGTTTGACGTTATCAGCGGCTTTCTTT.